This entry lists 29 T cell receptor beta chains sequenced from one sample in a study of T cell clones after liver transplantation. Profiled with immunoSEQ multiplex PCR; TCRdb holds only in-frame clones, not every one. The sample holds tens of thousands of clones, over 70% seen once. The material sequenced was CD4+ T cells from blood, taken 12 months after liver transplant. Receptors were obtained from a human patient who received a liver transplant. Some T cells may trace back to the graft donor.

This chain uses TRBV11-3 with TRBJ2-3; D gene unclear. Trimming stripped 5 bases from V and 6 bases from J, with 12 bases between. The CDR3 is 13 residues long. Germline V gives CDR1 SGHNT, CDR2 YENEEA. Written as DNA, the CDR3 is TGTGCCAGCAGCCGAGGTGTCGCGGATACGCAGTATTTT. Translating gives CASSRGVADTQYF.

The rearrangement joins TRBV5-1 to TRBJ1-4; 7 nucleotides align to TRBD1. V was pared by 4 bases and J by 4 bases, with 7 bases of the junction left unmatched. Germline-derived CDR1 and CDR2 are SGHRS and YFSETQ. The CDR3 is 15 amino acids. The CDR3, as DNA: TGCGCCAGCAGCGAAGGGACAGCCAATAATGAAAAACTGTTTTTT. Encoded protein: CASSEGTANNEKLFF. Combining the CDR3 with reference TRBV5-1 and TRBJ1-4 gives the whole variable domain KAGVTQTPRYLIKTRGQQVTLSCSPISGHRSVSWYQQTPGQGLQFLFEYFSETQRNKGNFPGRFSGRQFSNSRSEMNVSTLELGDSALYLCASSEGTANNEKLFFGSGTQLSVL.

A few counts support this clone. The chain links TRBV5-1 to TRBJ2-5; the D is unclear. Trimming pared 4 bases from V and 1 base from J, leaving 5 bases between. The CDR3 runs to 12 residues. The germline CDR1 and CDR2 sequences are SGHRS and YFSETQ. Written as DNA, the CDR3 is TGCGCCAGCAGCCGTACCCAAGAGACCCAGTACTTC. Its protein is CASSRTQETQYF.

As to this clone: The germline gene is not matched at one end of the junction; a read error may be the cause. This chain uses TRBV5-1 with TRBJ2-5; 7 bases agree with TRBD1. This CDR3 has 14 residues. Germline V gives CDR1 SGHRS, CDR2 YFSETQ. The CDR3 region is CANSSLGQQETQYF. DNA for the CDR3: TGCGCCAACAGCTCGCTGGGACAGCAAGAGACCCAGTACTTC.

Remarks on this clone: Other DNA sequences in the same sample also yield this CDR3. The chain joins TRBV5-1 to TRBJ2-7; possible D gene TRBD2, 6 bases. The V gene's germline CDR1 is SGHRS and CDR2 YFSETQ. V was clipped by 2 bases and J by 0 bases, with 9 bases between them. This CDR3 region has 14 residues. The CDR3 nucleotides read TGCGCCAGCAGCTTAGGCGGGAACTCCTACGAGCAGTACTTC. This sequence encodes CASSLGGNSYEQYF.

The rearrangement uses TRBV5-1 and TRBJ2-1, with TRBD1 matching over 7 bases. Germline V gives CDR1 SGHRS, CDR2 YFSETQ. CDR3 length: 14 residues. V was clipped by 4 bases and J by 6 bases; unmatched bases: 7. The CDR3 spells CASSTYRGSNEQFF. In DNA form, the CDR3 reads TGCGCCAGCAGCACGTACAGGGGTAGCAATGAGCAGTTCTTC. Combining the CDR3 with reference TRBV5-1 and TRBJ2-1 gives the whole variable domain KAGVTQTPRYLIKTRGQQVTLSCSPISGHRSVSWYQQTPGQGLQFLFEYFSETQRNKGNFPGRFSGRQFSNSRSEMNVSTLELGDSALYLCASSTYRGSNEQFFGPGTRLTVL.

V is TRBV28 and J is TRBJ2-4; 10 positions match TRBD2. The V and J ends lost 5 bases and 16 bases, in that order; junction bases with no gene match: 8. Per germline, CDR1 MDHEN and CDR2 SYDVKM. This CDR3 has 12 amino acids. CDR3: CASSEAGGGSYF. The CDR3 nucleotides read TGTGCCAGCAGTGAAGCGGGAGGGGGGAGTTACTTC.

This clone has a single count. CDR3: CASSLARAGREKLFF. In DNA, the CDR3 is TGCGCCAGCAGCTTGGCCCGGGCAGGGAGGGAAAAACTGTTTTTT. J is TRBJ1-4 and V is TRBV5-1, with a weak D call TRBD1 (5 bases). CDR1 SGHRS and CDR2 YFSETQ come from the germline V gene. Trimming took 0 bases from V and 8 from J, leaving 14 bases between them. The CDR3 totals 15 residues.

The rearrangement links TRBV18 to TRBJ1-1; maybe TRBD1 (5 bases). This CDR3 is 16 amino acids long. The V end was cut by 2 bases, the J end by 3 bases, with 16 bases between. Germline CDR1 reads KGHSH; CDR2 reads LQKENI. Here the CDR3 reads CASSPGGGWMDTEAFF. The CDR3 DNA follows: TGTGCCAGCTCACCAGGCGGGGGGTGGATGGACACTGAAGCTTTCTTT.

V is TRBV19 and J is TRBJ2-1; no clear D. The CDR3 consists of 15 residues. V dropped 5 bases and J dropped 3 bases, with 14 bases sitting between them. Germline CDR1 and CDR2: LNHDA and SQIVND (reference sequence). CDR3 region: CASSLTVVLYNEQFF. The CDR3 nucleotides are TGTGCCAGTAGTCTCACGGTGGTACTCTACAATGAGCAGTTCTTC.

V usage is TRBV6-1 and J usage is TRBJ1-1; D uncertain. CDR1 MNHNS and CDR2 SASEGT come from the germline V gene. CDR3 length: 14 residues. Trimming took 0 bases from V and 1 from J, leaving 6 bases between them. The CDR3 nucleotides read TGTGCCAGCAGTGAAGCGATCAGGAACACTGAAGCTTTCTTT. Residues: CASSEAIRNTEAFF.

This sequence joins TRBV29-1 and TRBJ2-2, with 9 bases lining up with TRBD1. CDR1 is SQVTM, CDR2 ANQGSEA, per germline. The trim removed 5 bases at V and 5 bases at J, leaving 6 bases unmatched. The CDR3 covers 14 residues. The CDR3 DNA follows: TGCAGCGTTCAGGGACAGGGATTTACCGGGGAGCTGTTTTTT. The encoded protein is CSVQGQGFTGELFF.

The V and J genes are TRBV19 and TRBJ2-3; 7 bases match TRBD1. This CDR3 comprises 14 residues. Per the germline V gene, CDR1 is LNHDA and CDR2 is SQIVND (reference sequence). The trim removed 4 bases at V and 5 bases at J, leaving 6 bases unmatched. This CDR3 is CASSTRGLGDTQYF. The CDR3 DNA is TGTGCCAGTAGTACCAGGGGGTTGGGAGATACGCAGTATTTT.

The V gene is TRBV19, the J gene TRBJ2-6; D unclear. This CDR3 contains 14 residues. Trimming cost V 5 bases and J 0 bases, with 5 bases left between them. Germline values: CDR1 LNHDA, CDR2 SQIVND (reference sequence). The CDR3 spells CASSRTSGANVLTF. DNA for the CDR3: TGTGCCAGTAGTCGGACCTCTGGGGCCAACGTCCTGACTTTC.

This clone was detected ten times or more. V is TRBV18 and J is TRBJ1-1; TRBD1 might be the D (6 bases). CDR1 and CDR2 from the germline V gene are KGHSH and LQKENI. The CDR3 spans 14 residues. The ends were cut back, 5 bases at V and 3 bases at J, with 13 bases in the middle. CDR3 in amino acids: CASSSLPGDTEAFF. The CDR3 DNA sequence: TGTGCCAGCTCATCTCTTCCAGGGGACACTGAAGCTTTCTTT.

This clone was found once. The rearrangement uses TRBV10-1 and TRBJ2-2; D could derive from TRBD1 or TRBD2 (6 bases each). The CDR3 has 17 residues. Trimming pared 2 bases from V and 5 bases from J, leaving 18 bases between. The germline V gene encodes CDR1 WNHNN and CDR2 SYGVQD (reference sequence). The CDR3 bases are TGCGCCAGCAGTGAGACCCCGGGGGCCCCGTGGACCGGGGAGCTGTTTTTT. As protein: CASSETPGAPWTGELFF.

The V and J genes are TRBV6-6 and TRBJ2-1; D is uncertain. Trimming cost V 7 bases and J 12 bases, with 22 bases left between them. The CDR3 spans 14 residues. Germline lookup yields CDR1 MNHNY and CDR2 SVGAGI (reference sequence). The CDR3 nucleotides are TGTGCCAGCAACTCAGACTTGGTAGTTCACCGGCAGTTCTTC. It encodes CASNSDLVVHRQFF.

The chain combines TRBV19 with TRBJ2-7, with D perhaps given as TRBD1 or TRBD2 (5 bases each). From germline, CDR1 is LNHDA and CDR2 SQIVND (reference sequence). The CDR3 is 15 amino acids. V lost 3 bases and J lost 4, with 16 bases in between. The CDR3 protein is CASSITGTGRYEQYF. DNA for the CDR3: TGTGCCAGTAGTATTACGGGGACCGGCAGGTACGAGCAGTACTTC.

This chain joins TRBV18 and TRBJ2-3; D gene unclear. Germline loops: CDR1 KGHSH, CDR2 LQKENI. Trimming cost V 0 bases and J 2 bases, with 9 bases left between them. CDR3 length equals 15 residues. CDR3 loop: CASSPPELFTDTQYF. In nucleotides, the CDR3 is TGTGCCAGCTCACCACCTGAATTATTCACAGATACGCAGTATTTT.

In this sample, this clone turned up once. The genes are TRBV28 and TRBJ2-2; a possible D gene is TRBD1 (6 bases). The CDR3 is 16 residues long. The germline V and J ends were trimmed by 6 bases and 1 base, with 15 bases remaining between them. The germline V gene encodes CDR1 MDHEN and CDR2 SYDVKM. Written as DNA, the CDR3 is TGTGCCAGCAGACGAACAGGGACCCTGAACACCGGGGAGCTGTTTTTT. It yields the protein CASRRTGTLNTGELFF. The variable domain in full, with the rest retrieved from reference TRBV28 and TRBJ2-2, is DVKVTQSSRYLVKRTGEKVFLECVQDMDHENMFWYRQDPGLGLRLIYFSYDVKMKEKGDIPEGYSVSREKKERFSLILESASTNQTSMYLCASRRTGTLNTGELFFGEGSRLTVL.

The chain is built from TRBV28 and TRBJ2-5; TRBD1 might be the D (5 bases). Germline V gene data show CDR1 as MDHEN and CDR2 as SYDVKM. V lost 6 bases and J lost 6, with 17 bases in between. The CDR3 is 14 amino acids. This CDR3 reads CASSLPAGSKTQYF. As DNA, the CDR3 is TGTGCCAGCAGCCTTCCGGCAGGGTCTAAGACCCAGTACTTC.

This chain joins TRBV10-3 and TRBJ2-3; D perhaps matches TRBD2 (5 bases). The V end was cut by 3 bases, the J end by 9 bases, with 19 bases between. This CDR3 comprises 15 residues. Germline-derived CDR1 and CDR2 are ENHRY and SYGVKD. The CDR3 sequence is CAISDLRRIFGTQYF. Here the CDR3 DNA reads TGTGCCATCAGTGACCTTAGGAGGATTTTTGGGACGCAGTATTTT.

This rearrangement joins TRBV7-9 to TRBJ2-2, with D perhaps matching TRBD1 (6 bases). Germline V gives CDR1 SEHNR, CDR2 FQNEAQ (reference sequence). CDR3 length equals 15 residues. The V end was cut by 4 bases, the J end by 4 bases, with 13 bases between. CDR3 sequence (DNA): TGTGCCAGCAGCTCACAGGGTTCGGGCACCGGGGAGCTGTTTTTT. Translating it yields CASSSQGSGTGELFF.

The sample holds one count of this clone. Other DNA sequences in this specimen translate into the identical CDR3. V and J are TRBV14 and TRBJ1-1, with a weak D call TRBD1 (5 bases). This CDR3 is built from 14 residues. In germline, CDR1 is SGHDN, CDR2 FVKESK. V lost 4 bases to trimming and J lost 1 base, with 10 bases between them. CDR3 DNA: TGTGCCAGCAGCCGCCCGGGGCAGAACACTGAAGCTTTCTTT. Encoded protein: CASSRPGQNTEAFF.

This clone was seen more than once but under ten times. V usage is TRBV5-1 and J usage is TRBJ2-4; a weak D match, TRBD2 (6 bases). Germline values: CDR1 SGHRS, CDR2 YFSETQ. The CDR3 is 14 residues long. Trimming took off 4 bases at V and 8 bases at J, with 16 bases between the two ends. CDR3 region: CASSGGGMEDIQYF. The CDR3 DNA follows: TGCGCCAGCAGCGGGGGAGGTATGGAGGACATTCAGTACTTC.

The chain joins TRBV6-5 to TRBJ1-2, with D perhaps matching TRBD1 (6 bases). Trimming removed 2 bases from V and 2 bases from J, with 12 bases in between. Per germline, CDR1 MNHEY and CDR2 SVGAGI. The CDR3 consists of 15 residues. The CDR3 DNA sequence: TGTGCCAGCAGTTACGGTTCAGGGGTAAACTATGGCTACACCTTC. As protein: CASSYGSGVNYGYTF.

J is TRBJ2-1 and V is TRBV19, with 14 bases that match TRBD2. Germline trimming cut 5 bases from V and 3 bases from J; bases unmatched to any gene: 0. This CDR3 is built from 15 residues. The germline V gene encodes CDR1 LNHDA and CDR2 SQIVND (reference sequence). The CDR3 nucleotides are TGTGCCAGTAGTGGGACTAGCGGGAGCTACAATGAGCAGTTCTTC. It is translated as CASSGTSGSYNEQFF.

The rearrangement joins TRBV15 to TRBJ2-1, with TRBD2 matching 11 bases. Germline CDR1 is LNHNV and CDR2 is YYDKDF (reference sequence). The CDR3 is 18 amino acids. With 1 base clipped from V and 1 base from J, the junction kept 6 bases outside the gene matches. CDR3 sequence: CATSRGLSGRGSYNEQFF. In DNA form, the CDR3 reads TGTGCCACCAGCAGAGGTCTTAGCGGGAGGGGGTCCTACAATGAGCAGTTCTTC.

As DNA, the CDR3 is TGCGCCAGCAGCTCGACTAGCGGGGCCTACGAGCAGTACTTC. This codes for CASSSTSGAYEQYF. V usage is TRBV5-1 and J usage is TRBJ2-7; 11 bases match TRBD2. CDR1 SGHRS and CDR2 YFSETQ come from the germline V gene. The trim removed 3 bases at V and 2 bases at J, leaving 1 base unmatched. This CDR3 region has 14 residues.